A single sample is the source of the 26 T cell receptor beta chains below, sequenced in a study of blood T cell repertoires in COVID-19. The assay was immunoSEQ multiplex PCR, and TCRdb's table has in-frame clones only and misses some. The data show about 41,000 clones, around 85% seen once. Sequenced material: peripheral blood. These receptors were taken from a man between 35 and 55 years old with active or convalescent COVID-19.

The chain employs TRBV19 and TRBJ2-1; maybe TRBD1 (6 bases). This CDR3 has 15 amino acids. The germline V and J ends were trimmed by 4 bases and 4 bases, with 14 bases remaining between them. The V gene's germline CDR1 is LNHDA and CDR2 SQIVND (reference sequence). The CDR3 protein is CASSKTQQGYNEQFF. The CDR3 nucleotides are TGTGCCAGTAGTAAAACCCAACAGGGTTACAATGAGCAGTTCTTC.

This chain connects TRBV2 to TRBJ1-1; D unclear. V gave up 7 bases and J gave up 1 base, with 4 bases separating them. The CDR3 contains 11 residues. CDR1 SNHLY and CDR2 FYNNEI come from the germline V gene. The CDR3 DNA is TGTGCCAGCAACAGGAACACTGAAGCTTTCTTT. As protein: CASNRNTEAFF.

This chain uses TRBV19 with TRBJ1-3; possible D gene TRBD1, 5 bases. Germline-derived CDR1 and CDR2 are LNHDA and SQIVND (reference sequence). Trimming pared 4 bases from V and 4 bases from J, leaving 17 bases between. The CDR3 has 16 residues. CDR3 region: CASSTSGGVGGNTIYF. Written as DNA, the CDR3 is TGTGCCAGTAGTACCTCGGGGGGGGTAGGAGGAAACACCATATATTTT.

This clone was counted a single time. The J gene is TRBJ1-3, the V gene TRBV25-1; possibly TRBD1 for D (5 bases). CDR1 MGHDK and CDR2 SYGVNS come from the germline V gene. Trimming took off 4 bases at V and 8 bases at J, with 12 bases between the two ends. The CDR3 is 13 residues long. Written as DNA, the CDR3 is TGTGCCAGCAGTGGGCCAGGGCAAGACACCATATATTTT. Its protein product is CASSGPGQDTIYF.

The rearrangement uses TRBV18 and TRBJ1-2; D gene ambiguous. Germline V gives CDR1 KGHSH, CDR2 LQKENI. The CDR3 consists of 12 residues. The V end was cut by 6 bases, the J end by 0 bases, with 5 bases between. DNA for the CDR3: TGTGCCAGCTCCCTTGCTAACTATGGCTACACCTTC. Protein: CASSLANYGYTF.

CDR3 DNA: TGTGCCAGCAGCTTCTCAGGGTTGGAGCCCCAGCATTTT. This sequence encodes CASSFSGLEPQHF. V usage is TRBV7-2 and J usage is TRBJ1-5; D might be TRBD1 (5 bases). CDR3 length: 13 amino acids. CDR1 and CDR2 (germline): SGHTA, FQGNSA. With 3 bases removed from V and 8 bases from J, the gap between germline ends came to 11 bases.

This clone showed up just a few times. DNA for the CDR3: TGTGCCAGCAGCTTATCACTATACACAGATACGCAGTATTTT. This gives the protein CASSLSLYTDTQYF. The chain employs TRBV7-9 and TRBJ2-3; D call uncertain. The germline V gene has CDR1 SEHNR and CDR2 FQNEAQ (reference sequence). V was pared by 2 bases and J by 2 bases, with 8 bases between. This CDR3 has 14 residues.

V gene TRBV10-3 combines with J gene TRBJ2-1; D is perhaps TRBD2 (8 bases). V lost 8 bases to trimming and J lost 4 bases, with 24 bases between them. The CDR3 runs 17 residues. CDR1 and CDR2 from the germline V gene are ENHRY and SYGVKD. This chain's CDR3 is CAIDTGRVAGGYNEQFF. Written as DNA, the CDR3 is TGTGCCATCGATACCGGGAGGGTCGCAGGGGGATACAATGAGCAGTTCTTC.

The CDR3 here is CASTWDRDYEQYF. CDR3 bases: TGTGCCAGCACCTGGGACAGAGACTACGAGCAGTACTTC. V is TRBV6-5 and J is TRBJ2-7; TRBD1 matches at 7 bases. Germline V CDR1 and CDR2: MNHEY, SVGAGI. The CDR3 loop spans 13 amino acids. V trimming: 7 bases; J trimming: 3 bases; junction bases outside the gene matches: 6.

The chain employs TRBV6-5 and TRBJ2-7, with D unclear. Germline V gene sequence: CDR1 MNHEY, CDR2 SVGAGI. This CDR3 contains 15 residues. Trimming cost V 5 bases and J 0 bases, with 14 bases left between them. As DNA, the CDR3 is TGTGCCAGCAGTCCCTCGCCGGGTCTCTCCTACGAGCAGTACTTC. Translating it yields CASSPSPGLSYEQYF.

This clone was counted once. The V call is TRBV18, the J call TRBJ1-1; D is ambiguous. Germline V gene data show CDR1 as KGHSH and CDR2 as LQKENI. Trimming pared 2 bases from V and 1 base from J, leaving 11 bases between. The CDR3 runs 15 residues. The CDR3: CASSPETGWNTEAFF. The CDR3 coding sequence is TGTGCCAGCTCACCAGAGACGGGTTGGAACACTGAAGCTTTCTTT.

The chain has TRBV29-1 and TRBJ1-6, with D unresolved. The germline V gene encodes CDR1 SQVTM and CDR2 ANQGSEA. The CDR3 consists of 12 residues. Trimming left V 4 bases short and J 4 bases short, with 5 bases between. The CDR3 sequence: CSVAGYNSPLHF. In DNA form, the CDR3 reads TGCAGCGTTGCCGGTTATAATTCACCCCTCCACTTT. Variable domain in full (rest from reference TRBV29-1 and TRBJ1-6): SAVISQKPSRDICQRGTSLTIQCQVDSQVTMMFWYRQQPGQSLTLIATANQGSEATYESGFVIDKFPISRPNLTFSTLTVSNMSPEDSSIYLCSVAGYNSPLHFGNGTRLTVT.

The rearrangement links TRBV15 to TRBJ2-5; weak D call: TRBD2 (7 bases). Per germline, CDR1 LNHNV and CDR2 YYDKDF (reference sequence). Between the trimmed V and J ends, which lost 4 bases and 3 bases, there was a span of 36 bases. This CDR3 region has 22 residues. CDR3 sequence: CATSTSRRIRLGGVGREETQYF. CDR3 bases: TGTGCCACCAGCACCTCCCGCCGCATTCGCTTAGGGGGGGTAGGGAGAGAAGAGACCCAGTACTTC.

The chain employs TRBV30 and TRBJ1-2; D may be TRBD1 (5 bases). This CDR3 contains 12 residues. Germline V gives CDR1 GTSNPN, CDR2 SVGIG (reference sequence). Trimming removed 3 bases at V and 4 bases at J, with 9 bases between. The CDR3 reads CAWRGDTYGYTF. Here the CDR3 DNA reads TGTGCCTGGAGAGGGGATACCTATGGCTACACCTTC.

The gene calls are TRBV3-1 (or the pseudogene TRBV3-2) and TRBJ2-7; 14 bases map to TRBD2. This CDR3 spans 15 amino acids. V lost 5 bases, J lost 5 bases, and 5 bases stayed unmatched. The germline gives CDR1 LGHDT, CDR2 YNNKEL (reference sequence). The CDR3 DNA reads TGTGCCAGCAGCTTGGGACTAGCGGGAGTAGACGAGCAGTACTTC. Protein: CASSLGLAGVDEQYF.

V gene TRBV29-1 combines with J gene TRBJ1-4, with D hard to call. The germline V gene encodes CDR1 SQVTM and CDR2 ANQGSEA. This CDR3 region has 13 residues. V was pared by 3 bases and J by 0 bases, with 5 bases between. The CDR3 bases are TGCAGCGTTGAGGAGGCAACTAATGAAAAACTGTTTTTT. The encoded protein is CSVEEATNEKLFF.

In DNA form, the CDR3 reads TGCGCCAGCAGCGACAGGGGCCCTGGAGCTTTCTTT. This gives the protein CASSDRGPGAFF. The chain has TRBV4-1 and TRBJ1-1, with 8 bases fitting TRBD1. V dropped 5 bases and J dropped 10; count of bases not matched to a gene: 6. Germline V gives CDR1 MGHRA, CDR2 YSYEKL. This CDR3 comprises 12 residues.

The chain is built from TRBV28 and TRBJ1-2, with D unresolved. The CDR3 is made up of 12 amino acids. From germline, CDR1 is MDHEN and CDR2 SYDVKM. Trimming removed 7 bases at V and 8 bases at J, with 14 bases between. The CDR3 here is CASTHGTKGYTF. CDR3 DNA: TGTGCCAGCACCCACGGTACGAAAGGCTACACCTTC.

This clone was picked up one time. The genes are TRBV7-2 and TRBJ2-7; D not certain. Germline V gene sequence: CDR1 SGHTA, CDR2 FQGNSA. V lost 2 bases and J 5 bases, leaving 10 bases between the germline ends. The CDR3 sequence is 13 residues long. The CDR3 bases are TGTGCCAGCAGCTTATTTTCTCGCGACGAGCAGTACTTC. Protein: CASSLFSRDEQYF.

The CDR3 is CASSLNVAGTILYYEQYF. Here the CDR3 DNA reads TGTGCCAGCAGCTTAAATGTCGCAGGGACTATATTGTACTACGAGCAGTACTTC. V and J are TRBV7-9 and TRBJ2-7, with TRBD2 matching over 7 bases. The germline CDR1 and CDR2 sequences are SEHNR and FQNEAQ (reference sequence). J gave up 3 bases and V 2 bases, and 16 bases lay outside the gene matches. There are 18 residues in the CDR3.

The gene calls are TRBV29-1 and TRBJ1-1, with 7 nucleotides matching TRBD1. Germline assignment: CDR1 SQVTM and CDR2 ANQGSEA. The V gene end was trimmed by 4 bases and the J gene end by 5 bases; junction bases not matched to a gene: 4. The CDR3 is 12 amino acids. The CDR3 reads CSVVTGRTEAFF. In nucleotides, the CDR3 is TGCAGCGTTGTGACAGGGAGGACTGAAGCTTTCTTT.

The CDR3 here is CATETGGYEQYF. The CDR3 nucleotides are TGTGCCACCGAGACAGGGGGTTACGAGCAGTACTTC. The chain carries TRBV2 and TRBJ2-7; 9 nucleotides line up with TRBD1. CDR3 size: 12 residues. The ends lost 10 bases at V and 4 bases at J; junction bases unmatched: 5. Germline V CDR1 and CDR2: SNHLY, FYNNEI.

The chain couples TRBV18 to TRBJ2-2; TRBD2 might be the D (5 bases). Germline CDR1 reads KGHSH; CDR2 reads LQKENI. This CDR3 has 16 amino acids. The V and J ends lost 1 base and 1 base respectively, with 10 bases between them. The DNA for the CDR3 is TGTGCCAGCTCACCACTGGTGGGAGTGAACACCGGGGAGCTGTTTTTT. This sequence encodes CASSPLVGVNTGELFF.

The V call is TRBV2, the J call TRBJ2-7, with D possibly TRBD2 on 6 matching bases. V shed 7 bases and J shed 6 bases, with 19 bases lying between them. CDR3 length equals 14 residues. The germline gives CDR1 SNHLY, CDR2 FYNNEI. The CDR3: CASTFPGEPSEQYF. The CDR3 nucleotides are TGTGCCAGCACCTTCCCGGGAGAGCCCTCCGAGCAGTACTTC.

This clone has a handful of counts. The chain carries TRBV15 and TRBJ1-5; D is ambiguous. This CDR3 is built from 16 residues. Between the trimmed V and J ends, which lost 2 bases and 5 bases, there was a span of 16 bases. Germline CDR1 and CDR2: LNHNV and YYDKDF (reference sequence). The CDR3: CATSRSPEGRDQPQHF. The CDR3, as DNA: TGTGCCACCAGCAGATCCCCTGAGGGTAGGGATCAGCCCCAGCATTTT.

The CDR3 sequence is CSIKRTGGSEKLFF. Here the CDR3 DNA reads TGCAGCATAAAACGGACAGGGGGTAGTGAAAAACTGTTTTTT. The chain couples TRBV29-1 to TRBJ1-4; 10 nucleotides agree with TRBD1. With 8 bases clipped from V and 7 bases from J, the junction kept 10 bases outside the gene matches. The CDR3 sequence is 14 residues long. Germline V gene lookup returns CDR1 SQVTM and CDR2 ANQGSEA.